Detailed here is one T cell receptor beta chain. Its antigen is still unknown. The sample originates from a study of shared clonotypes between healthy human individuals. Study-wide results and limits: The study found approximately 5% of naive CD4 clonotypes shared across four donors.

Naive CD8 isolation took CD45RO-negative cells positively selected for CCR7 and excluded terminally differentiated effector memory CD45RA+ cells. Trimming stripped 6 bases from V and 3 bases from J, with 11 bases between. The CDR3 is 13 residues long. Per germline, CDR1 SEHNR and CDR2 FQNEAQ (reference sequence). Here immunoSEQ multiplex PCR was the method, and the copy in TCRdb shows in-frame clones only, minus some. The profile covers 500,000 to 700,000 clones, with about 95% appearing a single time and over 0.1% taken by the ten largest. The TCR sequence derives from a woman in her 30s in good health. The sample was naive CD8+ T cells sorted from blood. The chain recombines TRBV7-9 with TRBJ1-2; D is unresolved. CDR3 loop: CASRSPTDYGYTF. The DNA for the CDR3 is TGTGCCAGCAGATCCCCTACGGACTATGGCTACACCTTC.